A selection of T cell receptor beta chains follows, all from one sample in a study of blood T cell repertoires in COVID-19. Measured with immunoSEQ multiplex PCR; TCRdb has only the in-frame clones, and not every one. Among about 180,000 clones listed, around 86% were seen once. The specimen sequenced was peripheral blood. Source of these receptors: a man aged 55 to 70 with COVID-19, enrolled during active disease. Both conserved end residues are part of each CDR3. Fields, in order: clone size, D gene, J gene, V gene, CDR3 DNA, CDR3 protein. A D gene is named only where the DNA matches it firmly. Some rows mark clone size as missing; the rest say once, few, many or name a class of expanded clone.

size: NA
D: NA
J: TRBJ2-3
V: TRBV5-5
DNA: TGTGCCAGCAGCCCGTCACTGAAATCTCCTAGCACAGATACGCAGTATTTT
CDR3: CASSPSLKSPSTDTQYF

size: NA
D: NA
J: TRBJ1-2
V: TRBV19
DNA: TGTGCCAGTAGTACCGGACTGAACTATGGCTACACCTTC
CDR3: CASSTGLNYGYTF

size: NA
D: NA
J: TRBJ1-1
V: TRBV7-9
DNA: TGTGCCACCTTTGCGGAGAACACTGAAGCTTTCTTT
CDR3: CATFAENTEAFF

size: NA
D: TRBD1
J: TRBJ2-3
V: TRBV7-9
DNA: TGTGCCAGCAGCCTGGGACAGGGGGCGGTAGATACGCAGTATTTT
CDR3: CASSLGQGAVDTQYF

size: NA
D: TRBD1
J: TRBJ1-1
V: TRBV6-1
DNA: TGTGCCAGCAGTGAACTTAGGGGGCCAGAGTACACTGAAGCTTTCTTT
CDR3: CASSELRGPEYTEAFF

size: NA
D: TRBD1
J: TRBJ1-3
V: TRBV7-8
DNA: TGTGCCAGCAGCTCCACTTACAAACAGGGGGCTAGTGGAAACACCATATATTTT
CDR3: CASSSTYKQGASGNTIYF

size: NA
D: TRBD1
J: TRBJ2-5
V: TRBV3-1/TRBV3-2
DNA: TGTGCCAGCAGCCAGATTGGGACAGGTCAAGAGACCCAGTACTTC
CDR3: CASSQIGTGQETQYF

size: NA
D: NA
J: TRBJ1-1
V: TRBV28
DNA: TGTGCCAGCAGTTTATTAACCGCTCGTCGGGGGGGTTGGGACACTGAAGCTTTCTTT
CDR3: CASSLLTARRGGWDTEAFF

size: NA
D: TRBD1
J: TRBJ1-3
V: TRBV10-3
DNA: TGTGCCATCAGTGAGATGACAGGGGGAAACACCATATATTTT
CDR3: CAISEMTGGNTIYF

size: NA
D: TRBD1
J: TRBJ1-4
V: TRBV5-4
DNA: TGTGCCAGCAGCCCGCCAGGGGGCCTGAGTGAAAAACTGTTTTTT
CDR3: CASSPPGGLSEKLFF

size: NA
D: NA
J: TRBJ2-2
V: TRBV3-1/TRBV3-2
DNA: TGTGCCAGCTCGGTCACAGGGTTCGCCGGGGAGCTGTTTTTT
CDR3: CASSVTGFAGELFF

size: many
D: NA
J: TRBJ1-2
V: TRBV5-8
DNA: TGTGCCAGCAGCTTGGCCATGGGCAGGAACTATGGCTACACCTTC
CDR3: CASSLAMGRNYGYTF

size: NA
D: NA
J: TRBJ1-1
V: TRBV10-3
DNA: TGTGCCATCAGTGAGACAGGAGGGGACGGCACTGAAGCTTTCTTT
CDR3: CAISETGGDGTEAFF

size: NA
D: NA
J: TRBJ1-5
V: TRBV5-8
DNA: TGTGCCAGCATCGGACAGCTCAATCAGCCCCAGCATTTT
CDR3: CASIGQLNQPQHF

size: NA
D: TRBD1
J: TRBJ1-2
V: TRBV24-1
DNA: TGTGCCACCAGTGATTCGCGGACAGGGGAGGGCTACACCTTC
CDR3: CATSDSRTGEGYTF

size: NA
D: TRBD1
J: TRBJ1-2
V: TRBV6-5
DNA: TGTGCCAGCAGGCCGGGGACAGGGGGAGGCTACACCTTC
CDR3: CASRPGTGGGYTF

size: NA
D: TRBD1
J: TRBJ1-2
V: TRBV18
DNA: TGTGCCAGCTCAGCCGACAGGGCGGGCTACACCTTC
CDR3: CASSADRAGYTF

size: NA
D: TRBD1
J: TRBJ1-2
V: TRBV7-2
DNA: TGTGCCAGCAGCTTAGCGTCCCAGGGGGCGCCCTATGGCTACACCTTC
CDR3: CASSLASQGAPYGYTF

size: NA
D: TRBD1
J: TRBJ2-1
V: TRBV5-4
DNA: TGTGCCAGCAGCTTAACCGGGACAGCACCCTACAATGAGCAGTTCTTC
CDR3: CASSLTGTAPYNEQFF

size: NA
D: NA
J: TRBJ2-6
V: TRBV14
DNA: TGTGCCAGCAGCCGGCCTGGGGCCAACGTCCTGACTTTC
CDR3: CASSRPGANVLTF

size: NA
D: TRBD2
J: TRBJ2-1
V: TRBV14
DNA: TGTGCCAGCAGCCCCCTTGGGGCGGGGGGGTACAATGAGCAGTTCTTC
CDR3: CASSPLGAGGYNEQFF

size: NA
D: NA
J: TRBJ1-1
V: TRBV19
DNA: TGTGCCAGTAGTATAGACAGGGGCACTGAAGCTTTCTTT
CDR3: CASSIDRGTEAFF

size: NA
D: NA
J: TRBJ1-4
V: TRBV28
DNA: TGTGCCAGCAGTTTCTCGGGGGTCGGTGAAAAACTGTTTTTT
CDR3: CASSFSGVGEKLFF

size: NA
D: NA
J: TRBJ1-1
V: TRBV5-1
DNA: TGCGCCAGCAGCCCCCCGGCAGGTAACACTGAAGCTTTCTTT
CDR3: CASSPPAGNTEAFF

size: NA
D: NA
J: TRBJ2-3
V: TRBV6-5
DNA: TGTGCCAGCAGTTATATGGGCGAAACAGATACGCAGTATTTT
CDR3: CASSYMGETDTQYF

size: NA
D: TRBD2
J: TRBJ2-1
V: TRBV27
DNA: TGTGCCAGCAGCCGGACTAGCGGGGGGCCGCCAGGCAATGAGCAGTTCTTC
CDR3: CASSRTSGGPPGNEQFF

size: NA
D: NA
J: TRBJ2-1
V: TRBV5-5
DNA: TGTGCCAGCAGCTACTCTATCTCCCCTGGGGGGGGGCCCGGGTATGAGCAGTTCTTC
CDR3: CASSYSISPGGGPGYEQFF

size: NA
D: TRBD1
J: TRBJ1-2
V: TRBV9
DNA: TGTGCCAGCAGCGTAGGACAGGGAAGAACTGGCTACACCTTC
CDR3: CASSVGQGRTGYTF

size: NA
D: TRBD1
J: TRBJ2-2
V: TRBV29-1
DNA: TGCAGCGTTACCGTGACAGGGGTCACCGGGGAGCTGTTTTTT
CDR3: CSVTVTGVTGELFF

size: NA
D: TRBD1
J: TRBJ1-2
V: TRBV29-1
DNA: TGCAGCGTCACGACAGGGTATGGTGGCTACACCTTC
CDR3: CSVTTGYGGYTF

size: NA
D: TRBD1
J: TRBJ2-5
V: TRBV28
DNA: TGTGCCAGCAGTTTAGGGGGGACAGGGGGCCAAGAGACCCAGTACTTC
CDR3: CASSLGGTGGQETQYF

size: NA
D: TRBD1
J: TRBJ1-2
V: TRBV6-5
DNA: TGTGCCAGCAGTTACACAGGACAGGGCTCTGGCTACACCTTC
CDR3: CASSYTGQGSGYTF

size: few
D: TRBD1
J: TRBJ1-2
V: TRBV7-2
DNA: TGTGCCAGCAGCCCGAGGGGACAGGGAAGTGGCTACACCTTC
CDR3: CASSPRGQGSGYTF

size: NA
D: NA
J: TRBJ2-7
V: TRBV10-3
DNA: TGTGCCATCAGTGCGGTAGCCTACGAGCAGTACTTC
CDR3: CAISAVAYEQYF

size: NA
D: TRBD1
J: TRBJ2-2
V: TRBV6-5
DNA: TGTGCCAGCAGGGAGGGACAGGGATTTACCGGGGAGCTGTTTTTT
CDR3: CASREGQGFTGELFF

size: once
D: TRBD1
J: TRBJ2-7
V: TRBV6-5
DNA: TGTGCCAGCAGTTTGGACAGGGGACACTACGAGCAGTACTTC
CDR3: CASSLDRGHYEQYF

size: NA
D: NA
J: TRBJ2-2
V: TRBV2
DNA: TGTGCCAGCAGGTTACTAATCGGGAACACCGGGGAGCTGTTTTTT
CDR3: CASRLLIGNTGELFF

size: NA
D: TRBD1
J: TRBJ2-1
V: TRBV18
DNA: TGTGCCAGCTCACTGACAGGGGCTCTCAATGAGCAGTTCTTC
CDR3: CASSLTGALNEQFF

size: NA
D: TRBD2
J: TRBJ2-7
V: TRBV13
DNA: TGTGCCAGCAGCCCTCCGGGGACTAGCGGTCTCTACGAGCAGTACTTC
CDR3: CASSPPGTSGLYEQYF

size: NA
D: TRBD1
J: TRBJ1-2
V: TRBV12-3/TRBV12-4
DNA: TGTGCCAGCACGGGGACAGGGAACTATGGCTACACCTTC
CDR3: CASTGTGNYGYTF

size: NA
D: NA
J: TRBJ1-3
V: TRBV12-3/TRBV12-4
DNA: TGTGCCAGCAGCCGTGGAAACACCATATATTTT
CDR3: CASSRGNTIYF

size: NA
D: TRBD1
J: TRBJ1-1
V: TRBV27
DNA: TGTGCCAGCAATTACCGGGACAGGGAGAGTTTCAACACTGAAGCTTTCTTT
CDR3: CASNYRDRESFNTEAFF

size: few
D: TRBD1
J: TRBJ1-4
V: TRBV6-5
DNA: TGTGCCAGCAGCCCGACAGGGGAAAATGAAAAACTGTTTTTT
CDR3: CASSPTGENEKLFF

size: NA
D: NA
J: TRBJ2-5
V: TRBV7-9
DNA: TGTGCCAGCAGCTTAAGGGGCCGGGGGGCCGGGGGAGAGACCCAGTACTTC
CDR3: CASSLRGRGAGGETQYF

size: once
D: NA
J: TRBJ1-4
V: TRBV7-3
DNA: TGTGCCAGCAGCTTACTAAGTGACAGTGGGAATGAAAAACTGTTTTTT
CDR3: CASSLLSDSGNEKLFF

size: NA
D: NA
J: TRBJ2-6
V: TRBV11-2
DNA: TGTGCCAGCAGCTTAGTCAGCTCTGGGGCCAACGTCCTGACTTTC
CDR3: CASSLVSSGANVLTF

size: NA
D: NA
J: TRBJ1-1
V: TRBV6-6
DNA: TGTGCCAGCACCAAGATCGCCGGGTACACTGAAGCTTTCTTT
CDR3: CASTKIAGYTEAFF

size: NA
D: NA
J: TRBJ2-1
V: TRBV18
DNA: TGTGCCAGCTCACCACTGAGCTCCTACAATGAGCAGTTCTTC
CDR3: CASSPLSSYNEQFF

size: NA
D: TRBD1
J: TRBJ2-7
V: TRBV10-3
DNA: TGTGCCATCAGTGGGACAGGGGACGAGCAGTACTTC
CDR3: CAISGTGDEQYF

size: few
D: NA
J: TRBJ2-1
V: TRBV7-8
DNA: TGTGCCAGCAGCTTAGGGACAGTAAATGAGCAGTTCTTC
CDR3: CASSLGTVNEQFF

size: NA
D: NA
J: TRBJ2-1
V: TRBV4-1
DNA: TGCGCCAGCAGCCAAGTAGGGGCCGGGAATGAGCAGTTCTTC
CDR3: CASSQVGAGNEQFF

size: once
D: TRBD1
J: TRBJ2-1
V: TRBV6-5
DNA: TGTGCCAGCAAACCGGGACAGGGACCCTACAATGAGCAGTTCTTC
CDR3: CASKPGQGPYNEQFF

size: once
D: TRBD1
J: TRBJ2-6
V: TRBV7-2
DNA: TGTGCCAGCAGCCGCCAGACAGGGGGCTATGGGGCCAACGTCCTGACTTTC
CDR3: CASSRQTGGYGANVLTF